This T cell receptor beta chain was identified in a study of blood T cell repertoires in COVID-19. Study at large: Sources were T cells, B-cell-depleted T cells, or PBMCs; the material itself was cDNA or gDNA.

This CDR3 contains 16 residues. CDR1 and CDR2 (germline): SGHVS, FNYEAQ. The V gene end was trimmed by 5 bases and the J gene end by 2 bases; junction bases not matched to a gene: 9. Libraries were prepared by immunoSEQ multiplex PCR; TCRdb keeps only in-frame clonotypes and omits some of them. The data show 150,000 to 200,000 clones, with roughly 84% seen just once and 3% to 3.5% held by the top ten. The chain links TRBV7-6 to TRBJ1-3, with TRBD1 matching over 7 bases. Sequenced sample: PBMCs or T cells enriched from blood (not recorded which). The clonotype originates from a woman aged 30 to 39 who had been exposed to COVID-19. The CDR3: CASSLLEGAAGNTIYF. The CDR3 region has the DNA TGTGCCAGCAGCCTTTTAGAGGGGGCGGCTGGAAACACCATATATTTT.